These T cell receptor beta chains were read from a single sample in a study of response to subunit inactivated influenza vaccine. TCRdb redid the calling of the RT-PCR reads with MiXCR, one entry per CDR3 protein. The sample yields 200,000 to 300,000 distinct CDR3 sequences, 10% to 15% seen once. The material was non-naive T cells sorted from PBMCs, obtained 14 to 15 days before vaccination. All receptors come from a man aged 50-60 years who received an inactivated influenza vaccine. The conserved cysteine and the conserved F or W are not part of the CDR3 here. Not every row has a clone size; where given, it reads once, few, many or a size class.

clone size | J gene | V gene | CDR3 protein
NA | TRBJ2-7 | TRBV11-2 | ASSPGAGRGIYEQY
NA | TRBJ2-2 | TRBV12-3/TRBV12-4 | ASSGQGIGELF
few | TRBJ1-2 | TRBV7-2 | ASSLEWDSLGYGYT
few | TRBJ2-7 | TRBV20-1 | SARDRERGRDEQY
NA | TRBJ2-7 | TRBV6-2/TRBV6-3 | ASSYTGWGEQY
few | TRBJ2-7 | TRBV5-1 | ASSLGVAGAYEQY
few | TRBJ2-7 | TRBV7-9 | ASSGGVGIEQY
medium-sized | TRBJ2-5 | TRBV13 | ASSFRGEGETQY
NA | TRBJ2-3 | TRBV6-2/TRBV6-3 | ASSYGDRSVDTQY
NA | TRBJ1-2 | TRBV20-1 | SAMFRQANYGYT
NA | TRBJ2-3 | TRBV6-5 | ASSYSGSGGNTDTQY
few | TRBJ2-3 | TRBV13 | ASSLLAGGPGTDTQY